This TCR beta chain was captured by sequencing in a study of blood T cell repertoires in COVID-19. CDR3 length: 14 residues. CDR1 is SEHNR and CDR2 is FQNEAQ in the germline V gene (reference sequence). The V segment lost 3 bases and the J segment 3 bases; nucleotides outside the gene matches: 0. TCRdb keeps only in-frame clones here, not all; method: immunoSEQ multiplex PCR. The repertoire includes about 260,000 clones, approximately 89% of them detected once, and 10% sits in the top ten. This TCR derives from a woman between 65 and 79 years old with COVID-19, enrolled during active disease. J is TRBJ2-3 and V is TRBV7-9; 10 positions match TRBD2. The sample taken for sequencing was peripheral blood. CDR3 sequence reads: CASSLGLATDTQYF. The CDR3 DNA is TGTGCCAGCAGCTTGGGACTAGCGACAGATACGCAGTATTTT.